What follows are 28 T cell receptor beta chains derived from one specimen sequenced in a study of T cells in Graves' hyperthyroidism and ophthalmopathy. Researchers amplified the TCR beta CDR3 regions from RNA transcripts. HTBI primers were the set used in a first-round RT-PCR of the TCR CDR3. MiXCR was run by TCRdb on the multiplex PCR reads, yielding one entry per CDR3 protein. The profile shows around 110,000 distinct CDR3 sequences, roughly 15% of them singletons. Sequencing was performed on blood. These receptors all stem from a woman between 50 and 59 years old with Graves' hyperthyroidism.

With respect to this clonotype: A clone one base away is much larger, so this may be a read error. The chain carries TRBV7-3 and TRBJ2-7, with D perhaps TRBD1 or TRBD2 (6 bases each). The CDR3 is 13 residues long. Between the trimmed V and J ends, which lost 5 bases and 1 base, there was a span of 9 bases. From germline, CDR1 is SGHTA and CDR2 FQGTGA. This CDR3 is CASSRGPSYEQYF. Written as DNA, the CDR3 is TGTGCCAGCAGCCGGGGGCCTTCCTACGAGCAGTACTTC. Combining the CDR3 with reference TRBV7-3 and TRBJ2-7 gives the whole variable domain GAGVSQTPSNKVTEKGKYVELRCDPISGHTALYWYRQSLGQGPEFLIYFQGTGAADDSGLPNDRFFAVRPEGSVSTLKIQRTERGDSAVYLCASSRGPSYEQYFGPGTRLTVT.

This clonotype has ten or more counts. The rearrangement joins TRBV6-1 to TRBJ2-7; no clear D. CDR1 and CDR2 (germline): MNHNS, SASEGT. Trimming cost V 1 base and J 4 bases, with 8 bases left between them. There are 13 residues in the CDR3. The CDR3 reads CASSEGRRYEQYV. The CDR3, as DNA: TGTGCCAGCAGTGAAGGGCGACGGTACGAGCAGTACGTC.

The table lists this clonotype with a few counts. This chain connects TRBV24-1 to TRBJ1-4; D possibly corresponds to TRBD1 (5 bases). CDR1 is KGHDR, CDR2 SFDVKD, per germline. The CDR3 has 15 amino acids. V was cut by 4 bases and J by 4 bases, with 12 bases left in between. CDR3 in DNA: TGTGCCACCAGTGACTCCGGGACCGGTAATGAAAAACTGTTTTTT. This encodes CATSDSGTGNEKLFF.

In this sample, this clonotype turned up many times. The chain couples TRBV14 to TRBJ2-2; TRBD2 matches at 9 bases. The CDR3 totals 19 residues. The trim removed 6 bases at V and 0 bases at J, leaving 14 bases unmatched. CDR1 and CDR2 from the germline V gene are SGHDN and FVKESK. The CDR3 bases are TGTGCCAGCAGTTACAAGGTTGGCCTAGCGGGACCGAACACCGGGGAGCTGTTTTTT. It is translated as CASSYKVGLAGPNTGELFF.

This clonotype showed up many times. The J gene is TRBJ1-1, the V gene TRBV9; D call uncertain. The V gene's germline CDR1 is SGDLS and CDR2 YYNGEE. This CDR3 spans 13 amino acids. V dropped 1 base and J dropped 3 bases, with 7 bases sitting between them. DNA for the CDR3: TGTGCCAGCAGCGTATCTCCCGACACTGAAGCTTTCTTT. Translation: CASSVSPDTEAFF. The variable domain in full, completed from reference TRBV9 and TRBJ1-1, reads DSGVTQTPKHLITATGQRVTLRCSPRSGDLSVYWYQQSLDQGLQFLIQYYNGEERAKGNILERFSAQQFPDLHSELNLSSLELGDSALYFCASSVSPDTEAFFGQGTRLTVV.

This clonotype has a count of ten or more. The chain links TRBV6-1 to TRBJ2-1, with 9 bases matching TRBD1. Per the germline V gene, CDR1 is MNHNS and CDR2 is SASEGT. The CDR3 length is 15 residues. J was trimmed by 6 bases and V by 7 bases; bases with no gene match: 10. CDR3 in DNA: TGTGCCAGCACCGCCCCGGACAGGGGAGGCAATGAGCAGTTCTTC. It yields the protein CASTAPDRGGNEQFF.

This clonotype has at least ten counts. This sequence joins TRBV6-1 and TRBJ2-6; a possible D gene is TRBD2 (5 bases). The V gene lost 5 bases and the J gene lost 0 bases, with 8 bases spanning the gap. CDR1 and CDR2 from the germline V gene are MNHNS and SASEGT. The CDR3 length is 15 residues. For the CDR3, the DNA is TGTGCCAGCAGTCCGAGGGACTCTGGGGCCAACGTCCTGACTTTC. Its translation: CASSPRDSGANVLTF.

This rearrangement joins TRBV11-2 to TRBJ1-1; the match to TRBD1 covers 8 bases. The V and J ends lost 1 base and 9 bases, in that order; junction bases with no gene match: 4. Germline lookup yields CDR1 SGHAT and CDR2 FQNNGV. The CDR3 has 13 amino acids. CDR3 DNA: TGTGCCAGCAGCTTAGCAGGGGGCATGAAAGCTTTCTTT. Amino acid sequence: CASSLAGGMKAFF. Using reference TRBV11-2 and TRBJ1-1 for the parts outside the CDR3, the full variable domain is EAGVAQSPRYKIIEKRQSVAFWCNPISGHATLYWYQQILGQGPKLLIQFQNNGVVDDSQLPKDRFSAERLKGVDSTLKIQPAKLEDSAVYLCASSLAGGMKAFFGQGTRLTVV.

The sample holds many counts of this clonotype. V usage is TRBV2 and J usage is TRBJ1-5; D unresolved. Germline-derived CDR1 and CDR2 are SNHLY and FYNNEI. V was cut by 8 bases and J by 0 bases, with 5 bases left in between. The CDR3 extends over 12 amino acids. The CDR3 coding sequence is TGTGCCAGCTCCGATAGCAATCAGCCCCAGCATTTT. Its protein product is CASSDSNQPQHF. Variable domain in full (rest from reference TRBV2 and TRBJ1-5): EPEVTQTPSHQVTQMGQEVILRCVPISNHLYFYWYRQILGQKVEFLVSFYNNEISEKSEIFDDQFSVERPDGSNFTLKIRSTKLEDSAMYFCASSDSNQPQHFGDGTRLSIL.

This clonotype was counted many times. This chain connects TRBV9 to TRBJ1-3; the D gene is possibly TRBD1 (5 bases). The CDR3 loop spans 16 amino acids. Germline V gives CDR1 SGDLS, CDR2 YYNGEE. Deletions cut 0 bases from V and 0 bases from J, with 10 bases between. Written as DNA, the CDR3 is TGTGCCAGCAGCGTAGGCAGGGTCTACTCTGGAAACACCATATATTTT. It encodes CASSVGRVYSGNTIYF.

This clonotype was observed many times. V usage is TRBV3-1 and J usage is TRBJ1-2, with a possible D match to TRBD1 (5 bases). Trimming left V 1 base short and J 3 bases short, with 9 bases between. CDR3 length: 14 residues. CDR1 is LGHDT and CDR2 is YNNKEL in the germline V gene (reference sequence). CDR3 nucleotides: TGTGCCAGCAGCCAAGTTTGGGGGGACTATGGCTACACCTTC. Its translation: CASSQVWGDYGYTF.

The chain recombines TRBV7-9 with TRBJ1-2; perhaps TRBD1 as D (5 bases). This CDR3 comprises 13 residues. Germline values: CDR1 SEHNR, CDR2 FQNEAQ (reference sequence). V was shortened by 8 bases and J by 6 bases, with 16 bases between the two germline ends. CDR3 sequence reads: CASQSRVTHGYTF. The CDR3 DNA reads as TGTGCCAGCCAGTCCAGGGTAACGCATGGCTACACCTTC.

This clonotype was recorded many times. The V and J genes are TRBV30 and TRBJ1-1, with unresolved D. The CDR3 has 12 amino acids. Germline values: CDR1 GTSNPN, CDR2 SVGIG (reference sequence). V lost 5 bases and J 0 bases, leaving 7 bases between the germline ends. The CDR3 DNA reads as TGTGCCTGGGAGAGAGTGAACACTGAAGCTTTCTTT. This encodes CAWERVNTEAFF.

This clonotype occurred many times. J is TRBJ1-2 and V is TRBV20-1, with a weak D call TRBD1 (5 bases). CDR1 is DFQATT, CDR2 SNEGSKA, per germline (reference sequence). This CDR3 is built from 13 residues. Trimming stripped 6 bases from V and 5 bases from J, with 16 bases between. CDR3 sequence: CSAAFTGSYGYTF. As DNA, the CDR3 is TGCAGTGCCGCGTTCACAGGTTCTTATGGCTACACCTTC.

This clonotype came up many times. This chain uses TRBV12-3 or TRBV12-4 with TRBJ1-5; 8 bases fit TRBD1. There are 15 residues in the CDR3. Unmatched junction bases numbered 7, after V lost 6 bases and J lost 3 bases. The CDR3 spells CASRRQGAFNQPQHF. CDR3 in DNA: TGTGCCAGCAGACGCCAGGGGGCTTTCAATCAGCCCCAGCATTTT.

This chain uses TRBV6-6 with TRBJ2-3; D call uncertain. Germline values: CDR1 MNHNY, CDR2 SVGAGI (reference sequence). The length of the CDR3 is 14 residues. The V and J ends lost 0 bases and 0 bases respectively, with 4 bases between them. The CDR3 bases are TGTGCCAGCAGTTACTCGCCCAGCACAGATACGCAGTATTTT. It is translated as CASSYSPSTDTQYF.

Many counts were recorded for this clonotype. V gene TRBV20-1 combines with J gene TRBJ1-2; 8 bases align to TRBD1. The CDR3 contains 14 residues. From germline, CDR1 is DFQATT and CDR2 SNEGSKA (reference sequence). Trimming at V came to 1 base and at J to 7 bases, leaving 8 bases not matched to a gene. The CDR3 loop is CSARAWTGNFGYTF. The CDR3 DNA follows: TGCAGTGCTAGAGCTTGGACAGGGAATTTTGGCTACACCTTC.

Ten or more counts support this clonotype. The chain joins TRBV5-1 to TRBJ1-4; D remains ambiguous. Per the germline V gene, CDR1 is SGHRS and CDR2 is YFSETQ. V lost 4 bases, J lost 8 bases, and 15 bases lay in between. The CDR3 spans 14 residues. The CDR3 region is CASSPGGSREKLFF. DNA of the CDR3: TGCGCCAGCAGCCCCGGCGGGTCCCGGGAAAAACTGTTTTTT.

This clonotype has ten or more counts. The rearrangement uses TRBV6-2 or TRBV6-3 and TRBJ2-6; TRBD2 is a possible D gene (5 bases). Looked up from germline, CDR1 is MNHEY and CDR2 is SVGEGT. CDR3 length: 19 amino acids. The ends were cut back, 2 bases at V and 0 bases at J, with 17 bases in the middle. CDR3 region: CASSYEGGTPLSGANVLTF. CDR3 bases: TGTGCCAGCAGTTACGAGGGTGGTACTCCACTCTCTGGGGCCAACGTCCTGACTTTC.

This clonotype showed up many times. The chain is built from TRBV7-2 and TRBJ2-1, with D uncertain. The CDR3 is 16 residues long. Germline V gives CDR1 SGHTA, CDR2 FQGNSA. Trimming cost V 1 base and J 0 bases, with 10 bases left between them. CDR3 residues: CASSLVRQVSYNEQFF. The CDR3 DNA reads as TGTGCCAGCAGCTTAGTCCGGCAAGTCTCCTACAATGAGCAGTTCTTC.

V and J are TRBV7-9 and TRBJ2-4, with 8 nucleotides matching TRBD1. The V and J ends lost 5 bases and 4 bases, in that order; junction bases with no gene match: 4. Germline V gives CDR1 SEHNR, CDR2 FQNEAQ (reference sequence). This CDR3 has 14 amino acids. The CDR3 DNA sequence: TGTGCCAGCAGCACGGACAGGGCTAAAAACATTCAGTACTTC. Translated: CASSTDRAKNIQYF.

This clonotype came up many times. The chain recombines TRBV7-3 with TRBJ2-1; 9 bases agree with TRBD2. Germline CDR1 reads SGHTA; CDR2 reads FQGTGA. The CDR3 has 16 residues. The J segment lost 8 bases and the V segment lost 5 bases, leaving 13 bases of the junction unmatched. The CDR3 reads CASSPSGRSDIHEQFF. The CDR3 DNA sequence: TGTGCCAGCAGCCCAAGCGGGAGGAGTGATATTCATGAGCAGTTCTTC.

This sequence joins TRBV7-9 and TRBJ2-2, with 10 bases identical to TRBD2. The germline gives CDR1 SEHNR, CDR2 FQNEAQ (reference sequence). The length of the CDR3 is 16 residues. J was trimmed by 6 bases and V by 5 bases; bases with no gene match: 9. The CDR3 spells CASSQSASGSPGELFF. CDR3 DNA sequence: TGTGCCAGCAGCCAATCGGCTAGCGGGAGCCCCGGGGAGCTGTTTTTT.

The chain employs TRBV12-3 or TRBV12-4 and TRBJ2-3, with 7 bases matching TRBD1. V lost 8 bases to trimming and J lost 3 bases; unmatched junction nucleotides: 5. The CDR3 length is 13 residues. The CDR3 DNA follows: TGTGCCAGCCGCGAGGGGGCAACAGATACGCAGTATTTT. Translation gives CASREGATDTQYF.

This clonotype occurred many times. The chain carries TRBV3-1 and TRBJ1-1, with 7 bases fitting TRBD1. Per germline, CDR1 LGHDT and CDR2 YNNKEL (reference sequence). This CDR3 contains 14 residues. V shed 5 bases and J 4 bases; nucleotides not matched to a gene: 7. As DNA, the CDR3 is TGTGCCAGCAGCTTGACAGGGAGCGCCACTGAAGCTTTCTTT. The encoded protein is CASSLTGSATEAFF.

This clonotype showed up just a few times. The rearrangement joins TRBV20-1 to TRBJ1-5; the match to TRBD1 covers 8 bases. The CDR3 length is 12 residues. Per germline, CDR1 DFQATT and CDR2 SNEGSKA (reference sequence). V shed 6 bases, J shed 6 bases, and the junction held 4 bases outside the gene matches. The CDR3 DNA is TGCAGTGCCGGACAGGGTGCTCAGCCCCAGCATTTT. Translating gives CSAGQGAQPQHF.

This clonotype has ten or more counts. The J gene is TRBJ2-2, the V gene TRBV13, with TRBD2 identical over 11 bases. This CDR3 is built from 17 residues. V lost 5 bases and J lost 4; bases outside the gene matches: 9. Germline CDR1 PRHDT, CDR2 FYEKMQ (reference sequence). DNA for the CDR3: TGTGCCAGCAGCCCAACCCCGGGACTAGCGGTCACCGGGGAGCTGTTTTTT. It is translated as CASSPTPGLAVTGELFF.

In this sample, this clonotype turned up many times. The chain employs TRBV29-1 and TRBJ2-3, with 12 bases that match TRBD2. Germline V gene data show CDR1 as SQVTM and CDR2 as ANQGSEA. Trimming cost V 7 bases and J 2 bases; bases outside gene matches: 7. The CDR3 loop spans 15 amino acids. The CDR3 nucleotides read TGCAGCGCCAATGGACTAGCGGGAATCACAGATACGCAGTATTTT. It encodes CSANGLAGITDTQYF.